This T cell receptor (beta chain) stems from a study of T cells after yellow fever vaccination. A 5'RACE template-switching step, the method used to make TCR cDNA, added a universal primer site and UMIs. TCRdb processed the 5' RACE reads anew with MiXCR; each CDR3 protein has one entry. The sample consists of approximately 250,000 distinct CDR3 sequences, around 6.7% of them appearing once. V was pared by 5 bases and J by 1 base, with 7 bases of the junction left unmatched. Germline lookup yields CDR1 SGHVS and CDR2 FQNEAQ. The CDR3 sequence is 15 residues long. Concerning this clonotype: Its antigen is currently unknown.

Study observations and caveats: Weaker overall was a secondary response that nonetheless peaked faster, on day 5 versus 15.

V usage is TRBV7-8 and J usage is TRBJ2-5; the match to TRBD2 covers 7 bases. The origin of this receptor is a man aged 30-40 years who received the YFV17D yellow fever vaccine. The material sequenced was CD4+ T cells sorted from PBMCs, taken on the day of the yellow fever booster vaccination. The CDR3 DNA is TGTGCCAGCAGCCCGGGGGGACGATTCCAAGAGACCCAGTACTTC. Its translation is CASSPGGRFQETQYF.